Below, 5 T cell receptor beta chains from the same sample are listed, as sequenced in a study of blood T cell repertoires in COVID-19. Profiling relied on immunoSEQ multiplex PCR, and the TCRdb table lists in-frame clones only, not all of them. The sample shows 200,000 to 250,000 clones, 84% of them seen only once. Sequencing was performed on peripheral blood. The receptors derive from a man in his fifties or sixties with active or convalescent COVID-19.

The V call is TRBV28, the J call TRBJ2-1, with 14 bases identical to TRBD2. From germline, CDR1 is MDHEN and CDR2 SYDVKM. The V gene end was trimmed by 4 bases and the J gene end by 0 bases; junction bases not matched to a gene: 5. This CDR3 region has 18 residues. CDR3 loop: CASSSRTSGGSSYNEQFF. The DNA for the CDR3 is TGTGCCAGCAGTTCCCGGACTAGCGGGGGGAGCTCCTACAATGAGCAGTTCTTC.

To note about this clone: Other DNA sequences in this specimen translate into the identical CDR3. This chain connects TRBV7-3 to TRBJ2-5; D is perhaps TRBD2 (5 bases). Between the trimmed V and J ends, which lost 5 bases and 5 bases, there was a span of 12 bases. Germline loops: CDR1 SGHTA, CDR2 FQGTGA. This CDR3 has 13 amino acids. The CDR3 is CASSQEREETQYF. The CDR3 DNA follows: TGTGCCAGCAGCCAAGAGAGGGAGGAGACCCAGTACTTC.

This clone has just one count. The genes are TRBV5-1 and TRBJ2-5; 9 positions agree with TRBD2. The V segment lost 0 bases and the J segment 5 bases; nucleotides outside the gene matches: 8. Germline CDR1 reads SGHRS; CDR2 reads YFSETQ. The CDR3 is made up of 16 amino acids. CDR3 nucleotide sequence: TGCGCCAGCAGCTTGGTGGCGGGGGGGCCGCGGGAGACCCAGTACTTC. It encodes CASSLVAGGPRETQYF.

The chain recombines TRBV10-1 with TRBJ2-6; no firm D call. CDR3 size: 18 residues. Germline CDR1 is WNHNN and CDR2 is SYGVQD (reference sequence). Deletions cut 0 bases from V and 4 bases from J, with 16 bases between. This chain's CDR3 is CASSESWKQPPGANVLTF. In DNA form, the CDR3 reads TGCGCCAGCAGTGAGTCTTGGAAACAGCCCCCCGGGGCCAACGTCCTGACTTTC.

This chain uses TRBV28 with TRBJ2-3, with 7 nucleotides matching TRBD1. This CDR3 comprises 15 residues. Germline values: CDR1 MDHEN, CDR2 SYDVKM. V was clipped by 4 bases and J by 1 base; unmatched bases: 5. CDR3 protein: CASSSQGSGTDTQYF. The CDR3 DNA sequence: TGTGCCAGCAGTTCACAGGGGAGCGGCACAGATACGCAGTATTTT.